These 12 T cell receptor beta chains originate from one sample sequenced in a study of blood T cell repertoires in COVID-19. Some clones are missing from TCRdb's copy, which holds only in-frame ones; the method was immunoSEQ multiplex PCR. The sample includes tens of thousands of clones, over 80% of them seen just once. Sequencing input: peripheral blood. The receptors here all came from a human donor with active COVID-19. The donor label of this sample is uncertain.

In this sample, this clone turned up a few times. The CDR3 bases are TGCGCCAGCAGCTTGGCCGGATCGCAGGGGCCGTACTTC. This translates into CASSLAGSQGPYF. The genes are TRBV5-1 and TRBJ2-7; TRBD1 is a possible D gene (6 bases). CDR1 SGHRS and CDR2 YFSETQ come from the germline V gene. The V gene lost 0 bases and the J gene lost 12 bases, with 16 bases spanning the gap. This CDR3 comprises 13 residues. The variable domain in full, completed from reference TRBV5-1 and TRBJ2-7, reads KAGVTQTPRYLIKTRGQQVTLSCSPISGHRSVSWYQQTPGQGLQFLFEYFSETQRNKGNFPGRFSGRQFSNSRSEMNVSTLELGDSALYLCASSLAGSQGPYFGPGTRLTVT.

The chain has TRBV21-1 and TRBJ1-6; the D call in the table, TRBD1, was not verified against the DNA. TRBV21-1 is described as a pseudogene. This CDR3 is 12 amino acids long. In DNA, the CDR3 is TGTGCCAGCATCACAGGGGGCTCACCCCTCCACTTT. Protein: CASITGGSPLHF.

This chain links TRBV19 with TRBJ2-1, with D tentatively TRBD1 (5 bases). The CDR3 length is 13 residues. V was cut by 2 bases and J by 8 bases, with 10 bases left in between. Germline V gene data show CDR1 as LNHDA and CDR2 as SQIVND (reference sequence). The CDR3 DNA is TGTGCCAGTAGTATAATGAAGGGGCATGAGCAGTTCTTC. Encoded protein: CASSIMKGHEQFF. The complete variable domain, with remaining parts taken from reference TRBV19 and TRBJ2-1, reads DGGITQSPKYLFRKEGQNVTLSCEQNLNHDAMYWYRQDPGQGLRLIYYSQIVNDFQKGDIAEGYSVSREKKESFPLTVTSAQKNPTAFYLCASSIMKGHEQFFGPGTRLTVL.

The chain employs TRBV18 and TRBJ2-7; TRBD2 agrees at 13 bases. Germline V gene lookup returns CDR1 KGHSH and CDR2 LQKENI. J lost 6 bases, V lost 5 bases, and 10 bases had no gene match. This CDR3 comprises 16 residues. The CDR3 sequence: CASSAAAGTSGVEQYF. Here the CDR3 DNA reads TGTGCCAGCTCAGCTGCCGCCGGGACTAGCGGGGTCGAGCAGTACTTC.

The chain has TRBV5-1 and TRBJ2-7, with TRBD1 matching over 9 bases. This CDR3 comprises 16 residues. The V segment lost 1 base and the J segment 7 bases; nucleotides outside the gene matches: 12. The germline V gene encodes CDR1 SGHRS and CDR2 YFSETQ. CDR3 bases: TGCGCCAGCAGCTTGTCCCGGGACAGGGTACTTCAGGAGCAGTACTTC. It encodes CASSLSRDRVLQEQYF.

This chain connects TRBV9 to TRBJ2-1; 8 nucleotides line up with TRBD2. This CDR3 contains 17 residues. Germline CDR1 reads SGDLS; CDR2 reads YYNGEE. The junction had 14 bases not matched to a gene; V was cut back by 3 bases and J by 6 bases. The CDR3 DNA is TGTGCCAGCAGCGCGGGAGGGCGGGGAGGAGGTAGCAATGAGCAGTTCTTC. It encodes CASSAGGRGGGSNEQFF.

The rearrangement links TRBV7-9 to TRBJ2-1; D is unresolved. Germline CDR1 is SEHNR and CDR2 is FQNEAQ (reference sequence). The germline V and J ends were trimmed by 3 bases and 7 bases, with 13 bases remaining between them. The CDR3 loop spans 14 amino acids. The DNA of the CDR3 is TGTGCCAGCAGCTTGAGCATCCCCGCGAATGAGCAGTTCTTC. Its translation: CASSLSIPANEQFF. The full variable domain, in which reference TRBV7-9 and TRBJ2-1 provide the parts outside the CDR3, is DTGVSQNPRHKITKRGQNVTFRCDPISEHNRLYWYRQTLGQGPEFLTYFQNEAQLEKSRLLSDRFSAERPKGSFSTLEIQRTEQGDSAMYLCASSLSIPANEQFFGPGTRLTVL.

This clone was detected only a few times. The J gene is TRBJ2-7, the V gene TRBV7-9; D is unresolved. The CDR3 is 15 residues long. Looked up from germline, CDR1 is SEHNR and CDR2 is FQNEAQ (reference sequence). V dropped 1 base and J dropped 0 bases, with 10 bases sitting between them. For the CDR3, the DNA is TGTGCCAGCAGCTTAGAGCCGGTAAACTCCTACGAGCAGTACTTC. Residues: CASSLEPVNSYEQYF.

The gene calls are TRBV5-4 and TRBJ1-1; TRBD1 is a possible D gene (5 bases). The CDR3 has 15 residues. Deletions cut 0 bases from V and 0 bases from J, with 9 bases between. Per germline, CDR1 SGHNT and CDR2 YYREEE (reference sequence). CDR3 sequence reads: CASSLVGAMNTEAFF. The CDR3 bases are TGTGCCAGCAGCTTGGTTGGGGCGATGAACACTGAAGCTTTCTTT.

This sequence joins TRBV6-6 and TRBJ1-2; 8 positions match TRBD1. Germline V CDR1 and CDR2: MNHNY, SVGAGI (reference sequence). This CDR3 spans 13 amino acids. The ends lost 5 bases at V and 4 bases at J; junction bases unmatched: 3. CDR3 amino acids: CASSQGQGYGYTF. CDR3 DNA sequence: TGTGCCAGCAGTCAAGGACAGGGCTATGGCTACACCTTC.

The sample holds a few counts of this clone. The chain employs TRBV5-4 and TRBJ2-1; 7 bases map to TRBD1. The CDR3 is made up of 14 amino acids. Looked up from germline, CDR1 is SGHNT and CDR2 is YYREEE (reference sequence). The J segment lost 6 bases and the V segment lost 0 bases, leaving 3 bases of the junction unmatched. CDR3 loop: CASSLGQGPNEQFF. CDR3 nucleotide sequence: TGTGCCAGCAGCTTGGGACAGGGTCCCAATGAGCAGTTCTTC.

This chain uses TRBV2 with TRBJ1-5; D perhaps matches TRBD1 (5 bases). The CDR3 totals 14 residues. Germline V gene sequence: CDR1 SNHLY, CDR2 FYNNEI. V dropped 4 bases and J dropped 3 bases, with 10 bases sitting between them. The CDR3 spells CASSVRGDNQPQHF. The DNA of the CDR3 is TGTGCCAGCAGTGTTCGGGGGGACAATCAGCCCCAGCATTTT.